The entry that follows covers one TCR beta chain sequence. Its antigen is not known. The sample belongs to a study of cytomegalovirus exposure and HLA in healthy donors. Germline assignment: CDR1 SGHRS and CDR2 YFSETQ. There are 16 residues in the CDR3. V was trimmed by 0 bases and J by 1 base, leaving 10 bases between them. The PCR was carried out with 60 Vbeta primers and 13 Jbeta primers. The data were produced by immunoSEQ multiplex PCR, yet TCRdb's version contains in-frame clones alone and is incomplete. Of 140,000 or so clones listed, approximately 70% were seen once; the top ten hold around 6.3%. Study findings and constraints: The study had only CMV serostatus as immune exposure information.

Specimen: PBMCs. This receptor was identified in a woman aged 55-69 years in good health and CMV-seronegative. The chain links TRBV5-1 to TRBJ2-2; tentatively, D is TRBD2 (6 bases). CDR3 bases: TGCGCCAGCAGCTTGGCGGGAGAGGTGAACACCGGGGAGCTGTTTTTT. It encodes CASSLAGEVNTGELFF.